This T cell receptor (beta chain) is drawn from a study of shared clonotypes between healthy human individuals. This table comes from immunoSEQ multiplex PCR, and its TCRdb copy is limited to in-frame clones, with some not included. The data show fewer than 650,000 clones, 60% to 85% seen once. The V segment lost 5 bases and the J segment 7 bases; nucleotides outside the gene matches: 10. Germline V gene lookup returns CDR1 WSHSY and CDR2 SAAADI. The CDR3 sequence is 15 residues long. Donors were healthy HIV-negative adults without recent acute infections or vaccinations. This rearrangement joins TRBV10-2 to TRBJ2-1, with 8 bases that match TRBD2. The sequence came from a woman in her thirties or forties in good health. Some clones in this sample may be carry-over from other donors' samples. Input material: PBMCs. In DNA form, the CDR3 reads TGCGCCAGCAGTCCACTAGCGGTCCTCGGAAATGAGCAGTTCTTC. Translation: CASSPLAVLGNEQFF.